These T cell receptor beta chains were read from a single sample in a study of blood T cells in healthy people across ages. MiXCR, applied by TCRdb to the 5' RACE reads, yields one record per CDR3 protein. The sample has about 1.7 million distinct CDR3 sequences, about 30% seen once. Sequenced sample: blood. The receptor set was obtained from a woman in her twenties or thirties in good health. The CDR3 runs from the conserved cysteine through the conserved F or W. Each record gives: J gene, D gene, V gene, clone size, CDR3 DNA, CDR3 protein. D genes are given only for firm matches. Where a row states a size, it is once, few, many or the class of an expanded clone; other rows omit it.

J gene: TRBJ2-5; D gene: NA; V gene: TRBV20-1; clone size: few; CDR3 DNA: TGCAGTGCTAACGGTCAGCTGAGGGCCGGCGGCCAGGAGACCCAGTACTTC; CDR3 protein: CSANGQLRAGGQETQYF
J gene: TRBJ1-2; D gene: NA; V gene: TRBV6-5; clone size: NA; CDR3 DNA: TGTGCCACCTTATTAGACTCCGGGCGGTCTAACTATGGCTACACCTTC; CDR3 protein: CATLLDSGRSNYGYTF
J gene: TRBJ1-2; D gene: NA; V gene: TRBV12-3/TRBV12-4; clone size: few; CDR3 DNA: TGTGCCAGCAGTCCCCCGGTAGGGGCGAACTATGGCTACACCTTC; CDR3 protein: CASSPPVGANYGYTF
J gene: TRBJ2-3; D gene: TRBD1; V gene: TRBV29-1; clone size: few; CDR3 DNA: TGCAGCGTTGATGGGACAGGGGGATGGACAGATACGCAGTATTTT; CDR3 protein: CSVDGTGGWTDTQYF
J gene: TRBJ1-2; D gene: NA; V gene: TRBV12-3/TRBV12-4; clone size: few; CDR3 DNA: TGTGCCAGCAGTTTATCCGACAAACAGGGCCGGGCTGGCTACACCTTC; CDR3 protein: CASSLSDKQGRAGYTF
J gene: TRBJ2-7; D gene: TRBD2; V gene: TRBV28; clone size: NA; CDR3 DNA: TGTGCCAGCAGACAAGAAGGACTAGGCTCCTACAATGAGCAGTACTTC; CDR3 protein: CASRQEGLGSYNEQYF
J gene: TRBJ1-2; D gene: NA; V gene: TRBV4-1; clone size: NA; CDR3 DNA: TGCGCCAGCAGCCAACTAGGAGTTACGCTCTATGGCTACACCTTC; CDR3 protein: CASSQLGVTLYGYTF
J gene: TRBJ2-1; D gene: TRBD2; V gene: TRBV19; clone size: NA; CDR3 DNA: TGTGCCAGTAGTTTGGGACTAGCGGGGGTTCAGTTCTTC; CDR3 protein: CASSLGLAGVQFF
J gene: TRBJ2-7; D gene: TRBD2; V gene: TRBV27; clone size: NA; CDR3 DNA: TGTGCCAGCGGAACGATCGGGACTAGGGGCTACGAGCAGTACTTC; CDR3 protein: CASGTIGTRGYEQYF
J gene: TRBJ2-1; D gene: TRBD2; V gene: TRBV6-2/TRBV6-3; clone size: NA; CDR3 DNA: TGTGCCAGCAGTTACGGGGCTAGCGGGAGTAGCGATGAGCAGTTCTTC; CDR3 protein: CASSYGASGSSDEQFF
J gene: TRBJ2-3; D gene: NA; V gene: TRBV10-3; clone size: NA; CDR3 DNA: TGTGCCACAGGAAGTAGCCCAGATACGCAGTATTTT; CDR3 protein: CATGSSPDTQYF
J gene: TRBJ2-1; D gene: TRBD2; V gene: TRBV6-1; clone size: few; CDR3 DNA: TGTGCCAGCAATGGGACTAGCGGAAGCTACAATGAGCAGTTCTTC; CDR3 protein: CASNGTSGSYNEQFF
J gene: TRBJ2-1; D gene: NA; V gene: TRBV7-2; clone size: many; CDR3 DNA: TGTGCCAGCAGCCTCTCTCAGGTGCAGTTCTTC; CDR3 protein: CASSLSQVQFF
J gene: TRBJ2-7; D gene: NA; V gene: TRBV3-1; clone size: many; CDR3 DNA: TGTGCCAGCAGCGCTTGGGACGGAACCTACGAGCAGTACTTC; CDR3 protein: CASSAWDGTYEQYF
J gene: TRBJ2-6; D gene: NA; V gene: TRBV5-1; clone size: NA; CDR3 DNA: TGCGCCAGCAGCCCAAACTGGGGGAATGGGGCCAACGTCCTGACTTTC; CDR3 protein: CASSPNWGNGANVLTF
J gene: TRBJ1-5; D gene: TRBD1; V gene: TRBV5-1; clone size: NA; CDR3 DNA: TGCGCCAGCAGCTGGACAGGGAAAGGCGATCAGCCCCAGCATTTT; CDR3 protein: CASSWTGKGDQPQHF
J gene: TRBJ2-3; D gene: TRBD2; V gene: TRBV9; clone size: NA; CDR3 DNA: TGTGCCAGCAGCGTAGGAGGGGGACTAGCGGGGGTCACAGATACGCAGTATTTT; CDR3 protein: CASSVGGGLAGVTDTQYF
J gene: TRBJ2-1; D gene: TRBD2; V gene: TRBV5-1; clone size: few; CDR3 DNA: TGCGCCAGCAGCTTCCGAGCGGGGGCCTGGGATGAGCAGTTCTTC; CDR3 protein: CASSFRAGAWDEQFF
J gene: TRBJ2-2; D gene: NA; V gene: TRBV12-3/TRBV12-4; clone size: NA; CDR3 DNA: TGTGCCAGCAGACTAGGGGCCGGGGAGCTGTTTTTT; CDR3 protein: CASRLGAGELFF
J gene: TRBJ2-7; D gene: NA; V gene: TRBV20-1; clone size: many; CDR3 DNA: TGCAGTGCTAGACCCCCATTGGGCTACGAGCAGTACTTC; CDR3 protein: CSARPPLGYEQYF
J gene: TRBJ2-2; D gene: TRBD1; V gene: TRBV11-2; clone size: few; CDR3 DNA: TGTGCCAGCAGCTGGGGACAGGGGTCCGGGGAGCTGTTTTTT; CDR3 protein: CASSWGQGSGELFF
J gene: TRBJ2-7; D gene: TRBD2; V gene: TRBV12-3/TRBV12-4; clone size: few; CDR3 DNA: TGTGCCAGCAGTTTGATCAGCGGGAGATACTACGAGCAGTACTTC; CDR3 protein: CASSLISGRYYEQYF